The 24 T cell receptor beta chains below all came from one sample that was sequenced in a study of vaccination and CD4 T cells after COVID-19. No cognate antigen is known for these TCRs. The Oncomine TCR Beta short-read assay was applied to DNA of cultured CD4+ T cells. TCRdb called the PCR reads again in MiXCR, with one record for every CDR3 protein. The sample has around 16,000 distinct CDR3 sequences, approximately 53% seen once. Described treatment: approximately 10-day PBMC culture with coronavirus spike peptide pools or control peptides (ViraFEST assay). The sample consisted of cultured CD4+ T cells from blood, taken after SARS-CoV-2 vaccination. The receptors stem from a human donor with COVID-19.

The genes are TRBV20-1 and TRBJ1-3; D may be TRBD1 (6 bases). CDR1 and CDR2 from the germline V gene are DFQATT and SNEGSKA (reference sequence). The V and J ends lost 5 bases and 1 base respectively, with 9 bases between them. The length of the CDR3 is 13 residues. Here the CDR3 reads CSAAQGSGNTIYF. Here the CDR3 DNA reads TGCAGTGCTGCACAGGGTTCTGGAAACACCATATATTTT.

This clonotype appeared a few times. This CDR3 is CSARQGGAEAFF. The CDR3 DNA sequence: TGCAGTGCCAGACAGGGAGGCGCTGAAGCTTTCTTT. The chain is built from TRBV20-1 and TRBJ1-1, with 7 nucleotides matching TRBD1. The V gene's germline CDR1 is DFQATT and CDR2 SNEGSKA (reference sequence). The V and J ends lost 6 bases and 6 bases, in that order; junction bases with no gene match: 7. This CDR3 is 12 amino acids long.

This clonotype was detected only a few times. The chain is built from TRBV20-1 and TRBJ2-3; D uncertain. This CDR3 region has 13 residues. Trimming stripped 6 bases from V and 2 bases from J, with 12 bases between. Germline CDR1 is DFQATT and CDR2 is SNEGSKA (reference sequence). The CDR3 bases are TGCAGTGCGCTTTCAGACGACACAGATACGCAGTATTTT. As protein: CSALSDDTDTQYF.

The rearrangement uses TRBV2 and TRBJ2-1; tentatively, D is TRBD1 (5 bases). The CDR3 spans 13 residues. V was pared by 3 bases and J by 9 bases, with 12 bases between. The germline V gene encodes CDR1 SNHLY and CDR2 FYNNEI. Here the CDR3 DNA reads TGTGCCAGCAGTGAGAGGACATACCGTGAGCAGTTCTTC. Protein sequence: CASSERTYREQFF.

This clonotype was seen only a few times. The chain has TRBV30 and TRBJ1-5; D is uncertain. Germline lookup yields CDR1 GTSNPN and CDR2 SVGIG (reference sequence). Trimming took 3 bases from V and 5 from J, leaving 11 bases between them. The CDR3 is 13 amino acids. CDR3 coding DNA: TGTGCCTGGAGGGAAGGGTGGGATCAGCCCCAGCATTTT. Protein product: CAWREGWDQPQHF.

CDR3 residues: CASSSEGPRNYGYTF. The DNA of the CDR3 is TGTGCCAGCAGCTCCGAGGGGCCGCGTAACTATGGCTACACCTTC. V usage is TRBV7-3 and J usage is TRBJ1-2; a weak D match, TRBD1 (5 bases). This CDR3 has 15 amino acids. The V and J ends lost 4 bases and 1 base respectively, with 13 bases between them. Germline-derived CDR1 and CDR2 are SGHTA and FQGTGA. Variable domain in full (rest from reference TRBV7-3 and TRBJ1-2): GAGVSQTPSNKVTEKGKYVELRCDPISGHTALYWYRQSLGQGPEFLIYFQGTGAADDSGLPNDRFFAVRPEGSVSTLKIQRTERGDSAVYLCASSSEGPRNYGYTFGSGTRLTVV.

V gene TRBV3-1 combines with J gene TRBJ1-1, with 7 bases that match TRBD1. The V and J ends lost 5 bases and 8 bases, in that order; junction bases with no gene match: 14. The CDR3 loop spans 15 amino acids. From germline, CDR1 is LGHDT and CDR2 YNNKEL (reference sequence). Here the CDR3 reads CASSDPGTGTDEAFF. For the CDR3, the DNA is TGTGCCAGCAGCGATCCTGGGACCGGGACAGACGAAGCTTTCTTT.

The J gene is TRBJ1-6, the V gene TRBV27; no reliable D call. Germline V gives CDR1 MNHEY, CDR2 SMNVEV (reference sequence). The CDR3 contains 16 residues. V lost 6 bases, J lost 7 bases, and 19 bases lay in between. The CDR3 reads CASSRRATDGNSPLHF. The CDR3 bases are TGTGCCAGCAGCCGCCGGGCTACAGATGGGAATTCACCCCTCCACTTT.

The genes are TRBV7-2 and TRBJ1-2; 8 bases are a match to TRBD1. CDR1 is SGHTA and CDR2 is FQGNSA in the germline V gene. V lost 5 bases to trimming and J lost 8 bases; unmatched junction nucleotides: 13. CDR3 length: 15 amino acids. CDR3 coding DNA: TGTGCCAGCAGCCAACCCCGACAGGGGACGAGGGGCTACACCTTC. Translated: CASSQPRQGTRGYTF.

The DNA for the CDR3 is TGCAGTGCTAGAACGACAGGGGGGTATTCACCCCTCCACTTT. This gives the protein CSARTTGGYSPLHF. The chain links TRBV20-1 to TRBJ1-6; 9 bases are shared with TRBD1. CDR3 size: 14 residues. V shed 2 bases, J shed 8 bases, and the junction held 4 bases outside the gene matches. In germline, CDR1 is DFQATT, CDR2 SNEGSKA (reference sequence).

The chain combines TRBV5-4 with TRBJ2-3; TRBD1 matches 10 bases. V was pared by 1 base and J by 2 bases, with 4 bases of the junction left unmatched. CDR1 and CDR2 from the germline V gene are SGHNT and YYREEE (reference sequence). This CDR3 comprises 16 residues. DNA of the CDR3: TGTGCCAGCAGCTTGCGGACAGGGGGGAACACAGATACGCAGTATTTT. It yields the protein CASSLRTGGNTDTQYF.

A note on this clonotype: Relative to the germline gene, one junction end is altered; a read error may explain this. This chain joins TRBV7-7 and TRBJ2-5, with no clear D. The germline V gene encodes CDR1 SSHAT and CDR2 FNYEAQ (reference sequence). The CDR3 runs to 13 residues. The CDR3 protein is CASSLTPQWTQYF. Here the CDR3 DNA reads TGTGCTAGCAGCCTAACGCCCCAGTGGACCCAGTACTTC.

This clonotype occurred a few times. The CDR3 loop is CASSQGVTGEKEQYF. The CDR3 coding sequence is TGTGCCAGCAGCCAAGGTGTGACAGGGGAGAAAGAGCAGTACTTC. This sequence joins TRBV4-2 and TRBJ2-7, with 8 bases fitting TRBD1. The CDR3 totals 15 residues. The germline V gene encodes CDR1 LGHNA and CDR2 YNFKEQ. The junction had 9 bases not matched to a gene; V was cut back by 1 base and J by 7 bases.

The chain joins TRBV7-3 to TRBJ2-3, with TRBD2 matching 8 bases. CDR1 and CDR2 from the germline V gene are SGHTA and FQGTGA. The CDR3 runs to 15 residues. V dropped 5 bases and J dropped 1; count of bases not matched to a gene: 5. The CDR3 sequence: CASSAGGAGTDTQYF. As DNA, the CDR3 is TGTGCCAGCAGCGCCGGGGGGGCGGGCACAGATACGCAGTATTTT.

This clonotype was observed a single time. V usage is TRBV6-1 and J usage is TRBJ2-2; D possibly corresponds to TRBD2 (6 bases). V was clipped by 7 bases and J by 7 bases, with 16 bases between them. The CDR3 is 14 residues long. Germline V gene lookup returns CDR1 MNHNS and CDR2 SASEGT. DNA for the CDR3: TGTGCCAGCACCATAGGAGGGAATTACGGGGAGCTGTTTTTT. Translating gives CASTIGGNYGELFF.

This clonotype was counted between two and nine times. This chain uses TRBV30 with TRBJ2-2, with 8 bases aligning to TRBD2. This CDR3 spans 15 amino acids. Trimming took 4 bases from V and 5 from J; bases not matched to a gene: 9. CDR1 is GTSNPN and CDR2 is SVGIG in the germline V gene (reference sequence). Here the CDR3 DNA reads TGTGCCTGGACTTTCGGGGGGGCGCGGACCGGGGAGCTGTTTTTT. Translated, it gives CAWTFGGARTGELFF.

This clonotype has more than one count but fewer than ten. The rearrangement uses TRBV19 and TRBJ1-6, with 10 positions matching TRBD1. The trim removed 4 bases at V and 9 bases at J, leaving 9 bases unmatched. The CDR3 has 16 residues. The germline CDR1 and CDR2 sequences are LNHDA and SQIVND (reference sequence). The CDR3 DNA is TGTGCCAGTAGTAGTCGCGGGACAGGGGTGGGTTCACCCCTCCACTTT. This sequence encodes CASSSRGTGVGSPLHF.

CDR3 sequence reads: CSAHGLAGGMKTQYF. CDR3 nucleotide sequence: TGCAGTGCTCACGGACTAGCGGGGGGTATGAAGACCCAGTACTTC. The chain combines TRBV20-1 with TRBJ2-5; 14 bases are shared with TRBD2. With V trimmed by 5 bases and J by 6 bases, 8 bases remained unmatched. The germline CDR1 and CDR2 sequences are DFQATT and SNEGSKA (reference sequence). The CDR3 sequence is 15 residues long.

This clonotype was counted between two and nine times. The CDR3 here is CASSLALDNQPQHF. The CDR3 DNA reads as TGTGCCAGCAGCTTAGCGTTGGACAATCAGCCCCAGCATTTT. V and J are TRBV7-8 and TRBJ1-5; D ambiguous. Trimming stripped 0 bases from V and 3 bases from J, with 6 bases between. This CDR3 has 14 amino acids. Germline V gives CDR1 SGHVS, CDR2 FQNEAQ.

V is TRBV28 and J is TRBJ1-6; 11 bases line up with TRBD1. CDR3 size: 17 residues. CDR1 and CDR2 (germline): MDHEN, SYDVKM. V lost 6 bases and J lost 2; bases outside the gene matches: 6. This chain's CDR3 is CASSPGQGGAYNSPLHF. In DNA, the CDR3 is TGTGCCAGCAGCCCGGGACAGGGGGGCGCCTATAATTCACCCCTCCACTTT.

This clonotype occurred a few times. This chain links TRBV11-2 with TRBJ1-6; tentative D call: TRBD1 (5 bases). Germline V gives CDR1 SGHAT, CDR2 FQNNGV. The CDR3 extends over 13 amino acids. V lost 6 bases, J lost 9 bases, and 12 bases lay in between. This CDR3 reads CASRPWDLSPLHF. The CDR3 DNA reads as TGTGCCAGCAGACCCTGGGACCTTTCACCCCTCCACTTT.

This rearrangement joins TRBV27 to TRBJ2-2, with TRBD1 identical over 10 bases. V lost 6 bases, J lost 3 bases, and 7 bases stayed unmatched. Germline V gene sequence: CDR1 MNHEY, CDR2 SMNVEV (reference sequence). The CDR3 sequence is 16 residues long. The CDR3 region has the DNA TGTGCCAGCAGCCGCCCCGGGACAGGGGACACCGGGGAGCTGTTTTTT. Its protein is CASSRPGTGDTGELFF.

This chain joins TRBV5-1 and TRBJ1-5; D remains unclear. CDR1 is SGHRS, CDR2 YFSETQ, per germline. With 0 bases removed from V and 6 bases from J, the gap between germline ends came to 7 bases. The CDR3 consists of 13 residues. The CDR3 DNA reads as TGCGCCAGCAGCTTGGTGGATTCTCAGCCCCAGCATTTT. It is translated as CASSLVDSQPQHF.

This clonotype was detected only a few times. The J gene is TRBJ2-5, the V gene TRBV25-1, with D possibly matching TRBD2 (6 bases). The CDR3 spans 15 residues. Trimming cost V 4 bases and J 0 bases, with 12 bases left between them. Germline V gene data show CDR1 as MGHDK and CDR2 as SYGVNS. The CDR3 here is CASSGGLLYQETQYF. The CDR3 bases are TGTGCCAGCAGTGGGGGACTCCTGTACCAAGAGACCCAGTACTTC.